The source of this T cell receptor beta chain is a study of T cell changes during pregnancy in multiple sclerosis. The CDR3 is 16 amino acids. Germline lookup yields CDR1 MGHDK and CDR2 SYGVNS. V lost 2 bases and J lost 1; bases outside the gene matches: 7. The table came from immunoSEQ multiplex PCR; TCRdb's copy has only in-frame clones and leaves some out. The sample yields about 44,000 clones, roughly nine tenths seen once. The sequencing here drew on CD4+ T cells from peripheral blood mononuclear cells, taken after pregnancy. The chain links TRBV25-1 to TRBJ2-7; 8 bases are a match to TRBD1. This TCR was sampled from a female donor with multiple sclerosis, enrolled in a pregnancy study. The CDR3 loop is CASSESGTGGSYEQYF. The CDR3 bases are TGTGCCAGCAGTGAAAGCGGAACAGGGGGTTCCTACGAGCAGTACTTC.